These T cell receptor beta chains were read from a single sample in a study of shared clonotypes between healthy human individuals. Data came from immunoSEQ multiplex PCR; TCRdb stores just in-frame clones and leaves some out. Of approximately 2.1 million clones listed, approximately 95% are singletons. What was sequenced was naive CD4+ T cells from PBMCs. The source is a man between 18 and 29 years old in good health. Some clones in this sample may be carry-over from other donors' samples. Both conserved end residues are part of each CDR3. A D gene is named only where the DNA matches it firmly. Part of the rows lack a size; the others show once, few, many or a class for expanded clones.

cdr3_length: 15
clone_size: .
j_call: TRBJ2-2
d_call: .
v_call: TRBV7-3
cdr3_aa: CASSLRGTYTGELFF
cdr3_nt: TGTGCCAGCAGCTTACGAGGGACCTACACCGGGGAGCTGTTTTTT

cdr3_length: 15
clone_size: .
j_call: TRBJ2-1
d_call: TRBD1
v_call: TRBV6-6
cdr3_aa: CASKQTGGSYNEQFF
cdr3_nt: TGTGCCAGCAAACAGACAGGGGGGTCCTACAATGAGCAGTTCTTC

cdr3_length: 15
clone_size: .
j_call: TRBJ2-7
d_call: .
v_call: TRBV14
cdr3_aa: CASSQVAPLTREQYF
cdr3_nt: TGTGCCAGCAGCCAAGTAGCCCCGTTAACTCGCGAGCAGTACTTC

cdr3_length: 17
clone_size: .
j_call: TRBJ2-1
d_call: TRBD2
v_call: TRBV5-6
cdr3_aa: CASSPLGGERGYNEQFF
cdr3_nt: TGTGCCAGCAGCCCCCTGGGAGGCGAGCGGGGATACAATGAGCAGTTCTTC

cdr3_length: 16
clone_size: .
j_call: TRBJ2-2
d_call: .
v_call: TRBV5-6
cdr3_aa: CASSLARRVNTGELFF
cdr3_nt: TGTGCCAGCAGCTTGGCTCGCAGGGTGAACACCGGGGAGCTGTTTTTT

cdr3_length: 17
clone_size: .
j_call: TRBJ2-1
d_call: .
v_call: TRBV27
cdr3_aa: CASSLYPGVLSYNEQFF
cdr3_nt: TGTGCCAGCAGTTTATACCCAGGGGTACTCTCCTACAATGAGCAGTTCTTC

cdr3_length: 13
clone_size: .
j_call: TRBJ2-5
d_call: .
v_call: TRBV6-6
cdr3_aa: CASSTGAQETQYF
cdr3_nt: TGTGCCAGCAGCACCGGGGCCCAAGAGACCCAGTACTTC

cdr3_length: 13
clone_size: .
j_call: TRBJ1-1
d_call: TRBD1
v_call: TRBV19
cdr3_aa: CASSDRVNTEAFF
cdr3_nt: TGTGCCAGTAGTGACAGGGTGAACACTGAAGCTTTCTTT

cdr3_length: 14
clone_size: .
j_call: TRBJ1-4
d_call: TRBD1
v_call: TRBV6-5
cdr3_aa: CASRTGTGSGKLFF
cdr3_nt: TGTGCCAGCAGAACCGGGACAGGGAGTGGGAAGCTGTTTTTT

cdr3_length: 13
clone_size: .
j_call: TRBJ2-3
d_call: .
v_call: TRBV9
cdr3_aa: CASSERPTDTQYF
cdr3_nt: TGTGCCAGCAGCGAAAGACCCACAGATACGCAGTATTTT

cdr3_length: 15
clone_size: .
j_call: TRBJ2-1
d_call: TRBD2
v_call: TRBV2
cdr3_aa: CASKLLAGVYNEQFF
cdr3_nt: TGTGCCAGCAAACTCCTAGCGGGAGTTTACAATGAGCAGTTCTTC

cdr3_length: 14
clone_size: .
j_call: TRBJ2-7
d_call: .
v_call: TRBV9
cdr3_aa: CASSVSHDGHEQYF
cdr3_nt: TGTGCCAGCAGCGTGTCCCACGACGGCCACGAGCAGTACTTC

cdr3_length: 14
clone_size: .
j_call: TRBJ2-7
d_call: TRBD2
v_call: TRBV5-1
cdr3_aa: CASKLREGPYEQYF
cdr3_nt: TGCGCCAGCAAGTTGCGGGAGGGCCCCTACGAGCAGTACTTC

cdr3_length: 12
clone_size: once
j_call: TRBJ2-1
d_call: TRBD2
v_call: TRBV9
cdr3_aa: CASSSLAGPLLF
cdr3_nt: TGTGCCAGCAGCTCTCTAGCGGGCCCTCTTCTCTTC

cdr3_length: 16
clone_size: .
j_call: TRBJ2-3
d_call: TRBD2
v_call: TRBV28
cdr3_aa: CASSSSGRWGGVTQYF
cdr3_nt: TGTGCCAGCAGCTCTAGCGGGAGATGGGGGGGTGTTACGCAGTATTTT

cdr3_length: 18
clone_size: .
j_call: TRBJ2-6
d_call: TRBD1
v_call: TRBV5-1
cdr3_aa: CASSPTGQGALGANVLTF
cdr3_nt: TGCGCCAGCAGCCCCACCGGACAGGGGGCGTTAGGGGCCAACGTCCTGACTTTC

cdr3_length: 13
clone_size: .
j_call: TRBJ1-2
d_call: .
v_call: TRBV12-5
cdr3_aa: CASGLAGAGGYTF
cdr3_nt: TGTGCTAGTGGTTTAGCGGGGGCGGGCGGCTACACCTTC

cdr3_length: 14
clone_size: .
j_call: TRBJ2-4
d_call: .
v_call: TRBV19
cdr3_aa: CARIRFLAKNIQYF
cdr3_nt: TGTGCCAGAATAAGGTTCCTAGCCAAAAACATTCAGTACTTC

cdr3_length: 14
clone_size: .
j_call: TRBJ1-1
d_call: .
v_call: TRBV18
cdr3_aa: CASSPRLENTEAFF
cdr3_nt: TGTGCCAGCTCACCACGACTGGAGAACACTGAAGCTTTCTTT

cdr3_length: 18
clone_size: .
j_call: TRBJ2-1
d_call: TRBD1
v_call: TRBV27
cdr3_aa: CASRGTGRSGRAYNEQFF
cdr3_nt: TGTGCCAGCCGGGGGACAGGGAGGTCGGGGAGGGCCTACAATGAGCAGTTCTTC

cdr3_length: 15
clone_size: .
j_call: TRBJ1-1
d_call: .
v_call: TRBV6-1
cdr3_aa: CASSARGQTNTEAFF
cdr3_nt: TGTGCCAGCAGTGCAAGAGGACAGACGAACACTGAAGCTTTCTTT

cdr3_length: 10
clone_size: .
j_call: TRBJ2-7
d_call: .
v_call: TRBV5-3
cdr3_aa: CPDARDEQYF
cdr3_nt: TGTCCCGACGCTCGGGACGAGCAGTACTTC

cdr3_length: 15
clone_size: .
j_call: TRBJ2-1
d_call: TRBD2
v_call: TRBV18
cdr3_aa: CASSPAGLAANEQFF
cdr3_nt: TGTGCCAGCTCACCAGCGGGTCTAGCGGCCAATGAGCAGTTCTTC

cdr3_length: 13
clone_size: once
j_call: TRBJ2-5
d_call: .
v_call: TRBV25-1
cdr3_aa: CASSEDTRETQYF
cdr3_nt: TGTGCCAGCAGTGAAGACACGCGGGAGACCCAGTACTTC

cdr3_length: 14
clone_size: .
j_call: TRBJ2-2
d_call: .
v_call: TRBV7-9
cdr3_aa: CASSLQGNTGELFF
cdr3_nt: TGTGCCAGCAGCTTACAGGGAAACACCGGGGAGCTGTTTTTT

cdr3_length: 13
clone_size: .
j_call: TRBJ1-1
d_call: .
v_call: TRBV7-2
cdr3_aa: CASSRDLNTEAFF
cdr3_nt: TGTGCCAGCAGCCGAGACTTGAACACTGAAGCTTTCTTT

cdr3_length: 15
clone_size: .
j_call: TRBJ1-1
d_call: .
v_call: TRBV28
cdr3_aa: CASNNRAIRNTEAFF
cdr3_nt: TGTGCCAGCAACAACCGGGCTATTCGGAACACTGAAGCTTTCTTT

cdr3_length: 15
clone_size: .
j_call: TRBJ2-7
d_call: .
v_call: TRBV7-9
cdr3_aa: CASSLGGGSPYEQYF
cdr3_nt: TGTGCCAGCAGTCTGGGAGGGGGGAGCCCTTACGAGCAGTACTTC

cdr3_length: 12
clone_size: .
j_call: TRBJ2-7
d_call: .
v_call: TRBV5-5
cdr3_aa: CASSLVGFGQYF
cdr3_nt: TGTGCCAGCAGCTTGGTGGGGTTCGGGCAGTACTTC

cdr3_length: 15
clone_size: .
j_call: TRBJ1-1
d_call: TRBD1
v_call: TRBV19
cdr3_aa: CASSRGTGFNTEAFF
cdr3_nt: TGTGCCAGTAGTAGGGGGACAGGGTTTAACACTGAAGCTTTCTTT

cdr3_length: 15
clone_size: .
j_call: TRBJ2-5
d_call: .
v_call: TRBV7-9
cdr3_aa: CASSLALQPEETQYF
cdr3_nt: TGTGCCAGCAGCTTAGCACTGCAGCCGGAAGAGACCCAGTACTTC

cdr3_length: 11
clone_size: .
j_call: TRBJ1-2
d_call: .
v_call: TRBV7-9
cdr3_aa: CASSLLEEYTF
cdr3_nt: TGTGCCAGCAGCTTACTAGAGGAATACACCTTC

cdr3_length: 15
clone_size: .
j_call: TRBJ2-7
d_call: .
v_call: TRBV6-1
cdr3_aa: CASGRDGGSPYEQYF
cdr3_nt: TGTGCCAGCGGACGAGATGGTGGCTCCCCCTACGAGCAGTACTTC

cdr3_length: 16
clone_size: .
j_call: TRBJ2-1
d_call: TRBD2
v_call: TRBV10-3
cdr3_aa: CAISVRLAGGFNEQFF
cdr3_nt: TGTGCCATCAGTGTAAGATTAGCGGGAGGGTTCAATGAGCAGTTCTTC

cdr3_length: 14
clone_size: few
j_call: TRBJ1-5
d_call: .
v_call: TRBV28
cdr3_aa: CASSKRQRDQPQHF
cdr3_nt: TGTGCCAGCAGTAAGCGGCAGCGAGATCAGCCCCAGCATTTT

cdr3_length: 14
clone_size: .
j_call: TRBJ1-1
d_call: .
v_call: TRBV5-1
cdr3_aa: CASSLERREDEAFF
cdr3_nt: TGCGCCAGCAGCTTGGAGCGCAGGGAAGATGAAGCTTTCTTT

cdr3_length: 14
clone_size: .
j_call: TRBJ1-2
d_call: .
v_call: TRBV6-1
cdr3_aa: CASSESGRDYGYTF
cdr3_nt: TGTGCCAGCAGTGAATCAGGGCGGGACTATGGCTACACCTTC

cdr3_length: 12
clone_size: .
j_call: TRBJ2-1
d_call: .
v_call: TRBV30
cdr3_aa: CAWSNVDNEQFF
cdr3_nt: TGTGCCTGGAGTAACGTAGATAATGAGCAGTTCTTC

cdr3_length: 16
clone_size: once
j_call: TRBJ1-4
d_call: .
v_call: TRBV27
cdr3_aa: CASSLVGPPANEKLFF
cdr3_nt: TGTGCCAGCAGTTTAGTTGGGCCCCCGGCTAATGAAAAACTGTTTTTT

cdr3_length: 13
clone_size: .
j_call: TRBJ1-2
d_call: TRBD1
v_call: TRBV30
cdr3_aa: CAWSPGQNYGYTF
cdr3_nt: TGTGCCTGGAGTCCGGGACAGAACTATGGCTACACCTTC

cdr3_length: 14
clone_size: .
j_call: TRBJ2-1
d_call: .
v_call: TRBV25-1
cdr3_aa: CASSRRQTYNEQFF
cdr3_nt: TGTGCCAGCAGCCGGAGGCAGACATACAATGAGCAGTTCTTC

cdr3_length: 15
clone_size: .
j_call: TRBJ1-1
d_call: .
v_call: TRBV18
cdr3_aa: CASSSNPIGNTEAFF
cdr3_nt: TGTGCCAGCTCATCCAACCCGATTGGGAACACTGAAGCTTTCTTT

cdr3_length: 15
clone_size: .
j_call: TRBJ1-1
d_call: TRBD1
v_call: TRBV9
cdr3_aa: CASSAWDRGNTEAFF
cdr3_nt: TGTGCCAGCAGCGCCTGGGACAGGGGGAACACTGAAGCTTTCTTT

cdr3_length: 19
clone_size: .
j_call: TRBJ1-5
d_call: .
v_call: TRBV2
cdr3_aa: CASSEALFVRTPSNQPQHF
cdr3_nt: TGTGCCAGCAGTGAAGCGCTTTTTGTTCGGACACCAAGCAATCAGCCCCAGCATTTT

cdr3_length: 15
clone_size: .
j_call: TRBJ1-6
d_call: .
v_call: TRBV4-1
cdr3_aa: CASSQPREVNSPLHF
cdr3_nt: TGCGCCAGCAGCCAGCCTAGAGAAGTTAATTCACCCCTCCACTTT

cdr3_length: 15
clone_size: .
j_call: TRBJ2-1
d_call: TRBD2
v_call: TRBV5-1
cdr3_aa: CASSLTSGRANEQFF
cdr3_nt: TGCGCCAGCAGCTTGACCAGCGGGAGGGCCAATGAGCAGTTCTTC

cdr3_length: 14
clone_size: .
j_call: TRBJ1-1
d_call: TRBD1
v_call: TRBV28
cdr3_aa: CASSPPGTGPGAFF
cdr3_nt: TGTGCCAGCAGTCCTCCCGGGACAGGACCGGGAGCTTTCTTT

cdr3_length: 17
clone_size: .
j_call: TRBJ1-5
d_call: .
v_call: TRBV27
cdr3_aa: CASSPRWDIAEGQPQHF
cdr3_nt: TGTGCCAGCAGCCCTCGGTGGGACATCGCAGAGGGGCAGCCCCAGCATTTT